Below, 26 T cell receptor beta chains from the same sample are listed, as sequenced in a study of control samples from healthy donors and cancer patients. The protocol was immunoSEQ multiplex PCR, while the TCRdb copy is restricted to in-frame clones and leaves out a portion. Seen here are around 130,000 clones, about 95% observed once, and the top ten hold less than 4.5%. The sequenced sample was blood. These receptors were taken from a man aged 30 to 39 in good health.

V and J are TRBV28 and TRBJ1-5, with D perhaps TRBD1 (6 bases). Trimming shortened V by 3 bases and J by 4 bases, and 19 bases separated the two germline ends. The V gene's germline CDR1 is MDHEN and CDR2 SYDVKM. The CDR3 is 17 amino acids. The CDR3 region has the DNA TGTGCCAGCAGTTTCCCAGGGGCGGTGGGGTTTAATCAGCCCCAGCATTTT. Translating gives CASSFPGAVGFNQPQHF.

CDR3 amino acids: CASSQRGGRPSEQYF. The CDR3 DNA sequence: TGCGCCAGCAGCCAAAGAGGGGGGCGGCCTAGCGAGCAGTACTTC. This sequence joins TRBV4-3 and TRBJ2-7, with D perhaps being TRBD1 or TRBD2 (6 bases each). The CDR3 extends over 15 amino acids. Trimming took off 2 bases at V and 6 bases at J, with 17 bases between the two ends. Germline V gene sequence: CDR1 LGHNA, CDR2 YSLEER.

The rearrangement uses TRBV2 and TRBJ2-7; D might be TRBD1 or TRBD2, each matching 6 bases. The CDR3 is made up of 16 amino acids. V lost 1 base, J lost 4 bases, and 17 bases lay in between. From germline, CDR1 is SNHLY and CDR2 FYNNEI. The CDR3 nucleotides read TGTGCCAGCAGTGAAGAACAGGGACTTAACGGGTACGAGCAGTACTTC. This gives the protein CASSEEQGLNGYEQYF.

This sequence joins TRBV6-5 and TRBJ2-7, with a tentative D call TRBD2 (5 bases). CDR1 is MNHEY, CDR2 SVGAGI, per germline. Trimming left V 8 bases short and J 0 bases short, with 14 bases between. The CDR3 runs 14 residues. The CDR3 spells CASSPGGPSYEQYF. The CDR3 region has the DNA TGTGCCAGCTCCCCCGGAGGTCCCTCCTACGAGCAGTACTTC.

The V gene is TRBV19, the J gene TRBJ2-7; D not certain. V gave up 3 bases and J gave up 2 bases, with 8 bases separating them. The CDR3 is made up of 13 amino acids. CDR1 and CDR2 from the germline V gene are LNHDA and SQIVND (reference sequence). The CDR3 coding sequence is TGTGCCAGTAGTATCGGGTCCCCCTACGAGCAGTACTTC. Protein: CASSIGSPYEQYF.

The chain links TRBV7-9 to TRBJ2-7; D possibly uses TRBD1 or TRBD2 (7 bases each). The CDR3 has 18 amino acids. CDR1 is SEHNR, CDR2 FQNEAQ, per germline (reference sequence). The ends were cut back, 5 bases at V and 4 bases at J, with 27 bases in the middle. The CDR3 is CASSPWGGPTGIGYEQYF. CDR3 DNA sequence: TGTGCCAGCAGCCCGTGGGGGGGCCCGACAGGGATAGGGTACGAGCAGTACTTC.

J is TRBJ2-1 and V is TRBV6-2 or TRBV6-3; D may correspond to TRBD1 or TRBD2 (5 bases each). CDR1 and CDR2 (germline): MNHEY, SVGEGT. Trimming left V 0 bases short and J 9 bases short, with 9 bases between. CDR3 length: 13 amino acids. Written as DNA, the CDR3 is TGTGCCAGCAGTTACTCCTCTGGGGGTGAGCAGTTCTTC. Amino acids: CASSYSSGGEQFF.

This chain connects TRBV11-2 to TRBJ2-1; 11 bases are a match to TRBD1. The CDR3 has 18 amino acids. Germline CDR1 and CDR2: SGHAT and FQNNGV. J gave up 2 bases and V 1 base, and 7 bases lay outside the gene matches. In nucleotides, the CDR3 is TGTGCCAGCAGCTTAGGTGGGGACAGGGGGTTTCCCTACAATGAGCAGTTCTTC. It yields the protein CASSLGGDRGFPYNEQFF. The variable domain in full, completed from reference TRBV11-2 and TRBJ2-1, reads EAGVAQSPRYKIIEKRQSVAFWCNPISGHATLYWYQQILGQGPKLLIQFQNNGVVDDSQLPKDRFSAERLKGVDSTLKIQPAKLEDSAVYLCASSLGGDRGFPYNEQFFGPGTRLTVL.

The chain recombines TRBV11-2 with TRBJ2-1, with D perhaps matching TRBD1 or TRBD2 (5 bases each). Trimming left V 5 bases short and J 4 bases short, with 18 bases between. The germline V gene has CDR1 SGHAT and CDR2 FQNNGV. The CDR3 spans 16 residues. CDR3: CASSRGPRSLYNEQFF. The CDR3 coding sequence is TGTGCCAGCAGCCGGGGACCCCGAAGCCTATACAATGAGCAGTTCTTC. Combining the CDR3 with reference TRBV11-2 and TRBJ2-1 gives the whole variable domain EAGVAQSPRYKIIEKRQSVAFWCNPISGHATLYWYQQILGQGPKLLIQFQNNGVVDDSQLPKDRFSAERLKGVDSTLKIQPAKLEDSAVYLCASSRGPRSLYNEQFFGPGTRLTVL.

The chain couples TRBV11-2 to TRBJ2-7; no definite D call. The CDR3 has 12 residues. Trimming left V 1 base short and J 6 bases short, with 7 bases between. Germline CDR1 reads SGHAT; CDR2 reads FQNNGV. This CDR3 is CASSLGGFEQYF. The DNA of the CDR3 is TGTGCCAGCAGCTTAGGTGGGTTCGAGCAGTACTTC.

V and J are TRBV30 and TRBJ2-3; unclear D gene. From germline, CDR1 is GTSNPN and CDR2 SVGIG (reference sequence). Trimming removed 2 bases from V and 4 bases from J, with 13 bases in between. The CDR3 loop spans 14 amino acids. The CDR3 loop is CAWSITHGADTQYF. The CDR3 coding sequence is TGTGCCTGGAGTATCACCCACGGCGCAGATACGCAGTATTTT.

The J gene is TRBJ1-2, the V gene TRBV28; D might be TRBD1 (6 bases). V lost 1 base and J 4 bases, leaving 10 bases between the germline ends. The CDR3 runs to 14 residues. Germline V gene sequence: CDR1 MDHEN, CDR2 SYDVKM. The chain's CDR3 is CASSLSHRAYGYTF. Written as DNA, the CDR3 is TGTGCCAGCAGTTTATCACACAGGGCCTATGGCTACACCTTC.

This sequence joins TRBV7-2 and TRBJ1-5; no firm D call. V was pared by 1 base and J by 3 bases, with 10 bases between. The germline V gene has CDR1 SGHTA and CDR2 FQGNSA. CDR3 length equals 15 residues. The CDR3 nucleotides read TGTGCCAGCAGCTTAGTGGAGACTGTCAATCAGCCCCAGCATTTT. Its translation: CASSLVETVNQPQHF.

The rearrangement uses TRBV15 and TRBJ2-2; the match to TRBD1 covers 10 bases. The J segment lost 7 bases and the V segment lost 5 bases, leaving 10 bases of the junction unmatched. CDR1 is LNHNV, CDR2 YYDKDF, per germline (reference sequence). The CDR3 totals 16 residues. The CDR3 region has the DNA TGTGCCACCAGCCCTGGCGGGACAGGGGTACACGGGGAGCTGTTTTTT. Translated: CATSPGGTGVHGELFF.

A single count supports this clone. V gene TRBV2 combines with J gene TRBJ1-2, with D unclear. The CDR3 extends over 13 amino acids. V shed 8 bases and J shed 8 bases, with 18 bases lying between them. Germline loops: CDR1 SNHLY, CDR2 FYNNEI. CDR3 nucleotide sequence: TGTGCCAGCGGGGAGCCCTGGTCTCTCGGCTACACCTTC. It is translated as CASGEPWSLGYTF.

The CDR3 DNA reads as TGTGCCAGCAGCTTATTAGGCCTGGGTAATGAAAAACTGTTTTTT. The encoded protein is CASSLLGLGNEKLFF. The V and J genes are TRBV7-9 and TRBJ1-4; D gene ambiguous. V lost 2 bases to trimming and J lost 4 bases, with 11 bases between them. The CDR3 extends over 15 amino acids. Germline V lookup: CDR1 SEHNR, CDR2 FQNEAQ (reference sequence).

The rearrangement links TRBV19 to TRBJ1-2, with a possible D match to TRBD1 (5 bases). Germline CDR1 reads LNHDA; CDR2 reads SQIVND (reference sequence). The length of the CDR3 is 14 residues. With 3 bases removed from V and 7 bases from J, the gap between germline ends came to 15 bases. CDR3 residues: CASSMQGGPGGYTF. The CDR3 coding sequence is TGTGCCAGTAGTATGCAGGGAGGTCCCGGTGGCTACACCTTC.

The chain employs TRBV6-5 and TRBJ2-7; 11 bases agree with TRBD1. With V trimmed by 8 bases and J by 4 bases, 7 bases remained unmatched. The CDR3 runs 14 residues. Germline loops: CDR1 MNHEY, CDR2 SVGAGI. For the CDR3, the DNA is TGTGCCAGCGGGCCCGGGACAGGGGGTTACGAGCAGTACTTC. It translates to CASGPGTGGYEQYF.

This rearrangement joins TRBV11-2 to TRBJ1-1; 10 positions match TRBD1. This CDR3 is built from 17 residues. The V segment lost 1 base and the J segment 1 base; nucleotides outside the gene matches: 6. CDR1 is SGHAT and CDR2 is FQNNGV in the germline V gene. The DNA of the CDR3 is TGTGCCAGCAGCTTAGGGGACAGGGGCGCTCCGAACACTGAAGCTTTCTTT. Translation: CASSLGDRGAPNTEAFF. Full variable domain (missing parts from reference TRBV11-2 and TRBJ1-1): EAGVAQSPRYKIIEKRQSVAFWCNPISGHATLYWYQQILGQGPKLLIQFQNNGVVDDSQLPKDRFSAERLKGVDSTLKIQPAKLEDSAVYLCASSLGDRGAPNTEAFFGQGTRLTVV.

The rearrangement links TRBV30 to TRBJ2-7, with D maybe TRBD1 (6 bases). Germline values: CDR1 GTSNPN, CDR2 SVGIG (reference sequence). This CDR3 comprises 14 residues. V was pared by 2 bases and J by 2 bases, with 13 bases between. The CDR3 DNA is TGTGCCTGGAGTTTTCTGACAGGCCCCTACGAGCAGTACTTC. Translation gives CAWSFLTGPYEQYF.

This rearrangement joins TRBV28 to TRBJ2-4, with D possibly TRBD1 on 6 matching bases. From germline, CDR1 is MDHEN and CDR2 SYDVKM. The CDR3 has 14 residues. Between the trimmed V and J ends, which lost 5 bases and 1 base, there was a span of 9 bases. CDR3 DNA: TGTGCCAGCAGTACTCAGGGGGCCAAAAACATTCAGTACTTC. Translated, it gives CASSTQGAKNIQYF. Filled out from reference TRBV28 and TRBJ2-4, the complete variable domain reads DVKVTQSSRYLVKRTGEKVFLECVQDMDHENMFWYRQDPGLGLRLIYFSYDVKMKEKGDIPEGYSVSREKKERFSLILESASTNQTSMYLCASSTQGAKNIQYFGAGTRLSVL.

V is TRBV6-2 or TRBV6-3 and J is TRBJ2-1, with 11 positions matching TRBD2. Trimming at V came to 0 bases and at J to 1 base, leaving 5 bases not matched to a gene. The germline V gene has CDR1 MNHEY and CDR2 SVGEGT. The CDR3 runs 18 residues. The CDR3 reads CASSYSTSGEESYNEQFF. The CDR3 DNA reads as TGTGCCAGCAGTTACTCGACTAGCGGGGAAGAATCCTACAATGAGCAGTTCTTC.

V is TRBV7-9 and J is TRBJ2-3; 10 bases agree with TRBD2. CDR1 and CDR2 from the germline V gene are SEHNR and FQNEAQ (reference sequence). Trimming at V came to 5 bases and at J to 10 bases, leaving 3 bases not matched to a gene. The CDR3 is made up of 12 amino acids. The CDR3 sequence is CASSRTSGAQYF. DNA for the CDR3: TGTGCCAGCAGCCGAACTAGCGGGGCGCAGTATTTT.

V gene TRBV7-9 combines with J gene TRBJ2-7; 8 nucleotides align to TRBD1. The germline V gene encodes CDR1 SEHNR and CDR2 FQNEAQ (reference sequence). The CDR3 is made up of 12 amino acids. With V trimmed by 5 bases and J by 7 bases, 4 bases remained unmatched. The CDR3 bases are TGTGCCAGCAGCCCAAGACAGGGGGAGCAGTACTTC. It specifies CASSPRQGEQYF.

The chain's CDR3 is CASSATVRSELFF. DNA for the CDR3: TGTGCCAGCAGCGCGACCGTGCGGTCGGAGCTGTTTTTT. The chain links TRBV5-5 to TRBJ2-2, with D uncertain. The germline gives CDR1 SGHKS, CDR2 YYEKEE (reference sequence). This CDR3 comprises 13 residues. V gave up 4 bases and J gave up 10 bases, with 14 bases separating them.

The rearrangement joins TRBV27 to TRBJ2-7, with D uncertain. Germline CDR1 and CDR2: MNHEY and SMNVEV (reference sequence). The CDR3 has 12 residues. Trimming took 0 bases from V and 6 from J, leaving 6 bases between them. The CDR3 DNA follows: TGTGCCAGCAGTTTATCGATAGGCGAGCAGTACTTC. This sequence encodes CASSLSIGEQYF.